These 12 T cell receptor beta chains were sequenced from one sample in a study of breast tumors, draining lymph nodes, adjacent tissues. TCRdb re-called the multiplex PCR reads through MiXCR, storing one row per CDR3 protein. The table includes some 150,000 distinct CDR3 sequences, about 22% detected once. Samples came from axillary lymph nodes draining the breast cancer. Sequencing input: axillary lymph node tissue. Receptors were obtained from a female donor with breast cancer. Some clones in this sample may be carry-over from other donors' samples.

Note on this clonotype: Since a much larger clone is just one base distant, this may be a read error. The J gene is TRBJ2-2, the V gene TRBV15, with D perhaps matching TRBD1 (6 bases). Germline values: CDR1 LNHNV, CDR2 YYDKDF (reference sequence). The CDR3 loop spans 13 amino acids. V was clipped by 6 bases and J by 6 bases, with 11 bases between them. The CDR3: CATRSDRSGELFF. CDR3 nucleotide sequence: TGTGCCACCAGGAGCGACAGGTCCGGGGAGCTGTTTTTT. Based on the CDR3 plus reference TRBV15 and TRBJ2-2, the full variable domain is DAMVIQNPRYQVTQFGKPVTLSCSQTLNHNVMYWYQQKSSQAPKLLFHYYDKDFNNEADTPDNFQSRRPNTSFCFLDIRSPGLGDTAMYLCATRSDRSGELFFGEGSRLTVL.

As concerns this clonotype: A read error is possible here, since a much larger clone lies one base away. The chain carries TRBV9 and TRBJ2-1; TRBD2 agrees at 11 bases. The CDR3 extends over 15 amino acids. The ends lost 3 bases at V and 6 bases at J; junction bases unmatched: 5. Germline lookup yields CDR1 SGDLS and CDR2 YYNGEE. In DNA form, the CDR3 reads TGTGCCAGCAGCGAGGTAGCGGGAGGGCCCAATGAGCAGTTCTTC. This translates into CASSEVAGGPNEQFF.

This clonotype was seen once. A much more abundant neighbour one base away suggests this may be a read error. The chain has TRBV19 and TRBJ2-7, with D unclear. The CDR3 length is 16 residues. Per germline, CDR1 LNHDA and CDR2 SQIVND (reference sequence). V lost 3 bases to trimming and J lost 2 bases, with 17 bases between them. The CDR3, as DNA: TGTGCCAGTAGTATGTCGGGCAGGAGCCTCCCCTACGAGCAGTACTTC. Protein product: CASSMSGRSLPYEQYF.

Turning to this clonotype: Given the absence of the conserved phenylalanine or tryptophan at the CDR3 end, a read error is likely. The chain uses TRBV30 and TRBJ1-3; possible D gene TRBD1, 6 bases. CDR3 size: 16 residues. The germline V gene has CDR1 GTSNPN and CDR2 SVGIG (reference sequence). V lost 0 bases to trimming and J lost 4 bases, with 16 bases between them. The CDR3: CAWSVSGGSRGNTIYL. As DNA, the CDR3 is TGTGCCTGGAGTGTATCGGGGGGCAGTAGAGGAAACACCATATATCTT.

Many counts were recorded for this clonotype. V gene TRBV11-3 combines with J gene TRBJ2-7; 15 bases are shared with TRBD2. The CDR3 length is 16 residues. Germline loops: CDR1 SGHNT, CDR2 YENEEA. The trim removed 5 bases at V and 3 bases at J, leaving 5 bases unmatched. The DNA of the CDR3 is TGTGCCAGCAGCCCTAGGACTAGCGGGAGGGTCTACGAGCAGTACTTC. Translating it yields CASSPRTSGRVYEQYF.

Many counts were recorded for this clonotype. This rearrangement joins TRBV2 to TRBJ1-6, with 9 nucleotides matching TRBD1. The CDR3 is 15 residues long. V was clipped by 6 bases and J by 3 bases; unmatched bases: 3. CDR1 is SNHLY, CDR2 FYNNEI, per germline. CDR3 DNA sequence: TGTGCCAGCAGGGGACAGGGCGGCTATAATTCACCCCTCCACTTT. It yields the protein CASRGQGGYNSPLHF.

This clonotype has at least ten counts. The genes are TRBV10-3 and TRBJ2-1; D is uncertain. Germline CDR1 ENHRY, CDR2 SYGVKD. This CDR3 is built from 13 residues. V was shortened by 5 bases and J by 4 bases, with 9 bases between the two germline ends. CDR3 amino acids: CAISRDGYNEQFF. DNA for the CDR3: TGTGCCATCAGTAGAGACGGATACAATGAGCAGTTCTTC.

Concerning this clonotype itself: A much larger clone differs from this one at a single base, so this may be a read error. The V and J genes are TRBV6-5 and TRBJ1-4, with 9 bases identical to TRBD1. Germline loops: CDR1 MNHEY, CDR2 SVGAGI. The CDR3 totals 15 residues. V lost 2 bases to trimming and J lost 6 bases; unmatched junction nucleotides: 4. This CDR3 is CASSYGDREDEKLFF. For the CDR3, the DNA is TGTGCCAGCAGTTACGGGGACAGGGAGGATGAAAAACTGTTTTTT.

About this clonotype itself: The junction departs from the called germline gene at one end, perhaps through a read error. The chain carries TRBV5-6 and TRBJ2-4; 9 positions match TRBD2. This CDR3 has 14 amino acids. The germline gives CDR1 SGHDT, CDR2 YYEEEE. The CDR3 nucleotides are TGTGCCAGCAGCTTGTTAGCGGGAGCCGGGGTTGGGAACTTC. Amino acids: CASSLLAGAGVGNF.

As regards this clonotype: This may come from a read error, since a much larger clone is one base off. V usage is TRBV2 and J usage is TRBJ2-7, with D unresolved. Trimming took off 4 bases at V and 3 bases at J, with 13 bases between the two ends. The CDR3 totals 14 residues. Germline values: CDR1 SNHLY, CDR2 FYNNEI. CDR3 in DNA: TGTGCCAGCAGTGGGCTACAGACAATCTACGAGCAGTACTTC. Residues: CASSGLQTIYEQYF. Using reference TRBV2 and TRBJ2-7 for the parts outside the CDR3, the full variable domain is EPEVTQTPSHQVTQMGQEVILRCVPISNHLYFYWYRQILGQKVEFLVSFYNNEISEKSEIFDDQFSVERPDGSNFTLKIRSTKLEDSAMYFCASSGLQTIYEQYFGPGTRLTVT.

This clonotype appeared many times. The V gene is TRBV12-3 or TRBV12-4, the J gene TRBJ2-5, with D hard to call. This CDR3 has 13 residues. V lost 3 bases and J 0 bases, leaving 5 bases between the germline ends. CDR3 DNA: TGTGCCAGCAGTTTTTCGAACCAAGAGACCCAGTACTTC. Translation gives CASSFSNQETQYF.

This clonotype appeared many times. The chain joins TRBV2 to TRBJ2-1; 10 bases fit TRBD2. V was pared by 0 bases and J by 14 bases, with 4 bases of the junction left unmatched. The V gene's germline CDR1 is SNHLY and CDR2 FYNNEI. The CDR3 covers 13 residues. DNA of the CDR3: TGTGCCAGCAGTGAAGCGGCTAGCGGGAGAAAGTTCTTC. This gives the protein CASSEAASGRKFF.